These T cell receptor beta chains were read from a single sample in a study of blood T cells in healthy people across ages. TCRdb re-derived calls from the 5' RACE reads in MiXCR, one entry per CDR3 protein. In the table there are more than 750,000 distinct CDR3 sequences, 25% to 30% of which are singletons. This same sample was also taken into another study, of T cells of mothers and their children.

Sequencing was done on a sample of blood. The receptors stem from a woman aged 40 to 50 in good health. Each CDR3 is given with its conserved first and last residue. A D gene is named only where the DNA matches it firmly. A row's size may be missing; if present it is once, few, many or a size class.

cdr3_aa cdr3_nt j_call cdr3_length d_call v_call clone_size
CASWLGGAQETQYF TGCGCCAGCTGGTTGGGGGGAGCCCAAGAGACCCAGTACTTC TRBJ2-5 14 - TRBV5-1 -
CASSWRDRRGTDTQYF TGTGCCAGCAGCTGGCGGGACCGCCGCGGCACAGATACGCAGTATTTT TRBJ2-3 16 - TRBV5-6 few
CASSEGPSGGPQETQYF TGTGCCAGCAGTGAAGGTCCCAGCGGGGGCCCTCAAGAGACCCAGTACTTC TRBJ2-5 17 TRBD2 TRBV2 few
CASRSIQGSQPQHF TGTGCCAGCAGGTCCATACAGGGGAGTCAGCCCCAGCATTTT TRBJ1-5 14 TRBD1 TRBV6-5 -
CASSEFSAYEQYF TGTGCCAGCAGTGAATTCAGCGCCTACGAGCAGTACTTC TRBJ2-7 13 - TRBV6-1 many
CASSLPRDFQETQYF TGTGCCAGCAGCTTACCCCGGGACTTTCAAGAGACCCAGTACTTC TRBJ2-5 15 - TRBV7-9 few
CSARGQGPDTQYF TGCAGTGCCCGGGGGCAGGGTCCAGATACGCAGTATTTT TRBJ2-3 13 - TRBV20-1 many
CASSYKTDQNTEAFF TGTGCCAGCAGCTACAAAACCGACCAGAACACTGAAGCTTTCTTT TRBJ1-1 15 - TRBV9 -
CASSLRPWGQKSYEQFF TGTGCCAGCAGTTTAAGGCCTTGGGGACAGAAGTCCTACGAGCAGTTCTTC TRBJ2-1 17 TRBD1 TRBV12-3/TRBV12-4 -
CASRPFRSSDEQYF TGTGCCAGCAGGCCCTTCCGATCTTCGGACGAGCAGTACTTC TRBJ2-7 14 - TRBV6-5 many
CASSPRVAGQRETQYF TGTGCCAGCAGCCCACGTGTAGCGGGGCAGAGGGAGACCCAGTACTTC TRBJ2-5 16 TRBD2 TRBV7-2 many
CASSLGPREGEKLFF TGTGCCAGCAGCCTCGGGCCCAGAGAGGGGGAAAAACTGTTTTTT TRBJ1-4 15 - TRBV5-5 few
CASSSSGGTTDTQYF TGTGCCAGCAGCTCAAGCGGGGGGACCACAGATACGCAGTATTTT TRBJ2-3 15 TRBD2 TRBV7-9 few
CASSFGQGDYGYTF TGTGCCAGCAGTTTCGGACAGGGCGACTATGGCTACACCTTC TRBJ1-2 14 TRBD1 TRBV27 many
CACKQVRGGDEQFF TGCGCCTGCAAGCAGGTCCGGGGGGGCGATGAGCAGTTCTTC TRBJ2-1 14 TRBD2 TRBV5-1 few
CASSWDRFAYEQYF TGTGCCAGCAGCTGGGACAGGTTTGCCTACGAGCAGTACTTC TRBJ2-7 14 TRBD1 TRBV5-6 many
CASSLYGGTGGSEAFF TGTGCCAGCAGTTTATACGGGGGGACAGGGGGTTCTGAAGCTTTCTTT TRBJ1-1 16 TRBD1 TRBV28 -
CASSLAASSCNEQFF TGTGCCAGCAGCTTAGCGGCCTCCTCCTGCAATGAGCAGTTCTTC TRBJ2-1 15 - TRBV11-2 -